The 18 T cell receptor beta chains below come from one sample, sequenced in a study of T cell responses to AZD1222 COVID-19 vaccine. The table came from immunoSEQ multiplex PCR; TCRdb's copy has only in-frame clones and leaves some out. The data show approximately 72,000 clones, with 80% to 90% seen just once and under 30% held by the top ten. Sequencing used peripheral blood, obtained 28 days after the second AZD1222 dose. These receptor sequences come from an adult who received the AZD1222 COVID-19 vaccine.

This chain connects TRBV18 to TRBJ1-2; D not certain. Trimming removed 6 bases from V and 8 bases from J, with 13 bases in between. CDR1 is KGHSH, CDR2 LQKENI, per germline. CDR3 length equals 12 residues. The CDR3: CASSPTEGGYTF. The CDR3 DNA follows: TGTGCCAGCTCCCCGACGGAGGGCGGCTACACCTTC.

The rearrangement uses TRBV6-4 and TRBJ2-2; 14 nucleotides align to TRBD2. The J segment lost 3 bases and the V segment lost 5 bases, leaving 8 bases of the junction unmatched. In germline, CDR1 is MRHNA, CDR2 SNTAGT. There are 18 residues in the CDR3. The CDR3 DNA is TGTGCCAGCAGTTTGACAGGGGGACTAGCGGGAGACACCGGGGAGCTGTTTTTT. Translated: CASSLTGGLAGDTGELFF.

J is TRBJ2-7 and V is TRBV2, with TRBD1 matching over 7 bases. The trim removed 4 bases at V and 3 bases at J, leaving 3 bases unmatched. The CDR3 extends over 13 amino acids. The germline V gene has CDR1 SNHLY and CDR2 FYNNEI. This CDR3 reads CASSGDSIYEQYF. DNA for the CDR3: TGTGCCAGCAGTGGGGACAGTATCTACGAGCAGTACTTC.

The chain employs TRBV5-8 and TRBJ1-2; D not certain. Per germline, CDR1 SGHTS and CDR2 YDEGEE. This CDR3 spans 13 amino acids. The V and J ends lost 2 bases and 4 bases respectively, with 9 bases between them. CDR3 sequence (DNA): TGTGCCAGCAGCTTCTCCAGAGCCTATGGCTACACCTTC. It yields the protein CASSFSRAYGYTF.

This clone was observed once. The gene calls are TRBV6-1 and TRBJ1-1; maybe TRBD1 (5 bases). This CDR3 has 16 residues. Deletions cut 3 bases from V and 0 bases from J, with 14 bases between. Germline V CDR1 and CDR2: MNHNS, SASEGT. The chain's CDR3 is CASSDRGRVMNTEAFF. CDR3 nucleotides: TGTGCCAGCAGTGACCGGGGCAGGGTGATGAACACTGAAGCTTTCTTT.

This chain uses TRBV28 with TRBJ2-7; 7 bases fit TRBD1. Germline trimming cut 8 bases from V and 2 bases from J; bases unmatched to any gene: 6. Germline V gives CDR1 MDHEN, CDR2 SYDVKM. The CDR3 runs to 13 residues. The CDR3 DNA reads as TGTGCCAGCCGAGGGACAGAAACCTACGAGCAGTACTTC. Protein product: CASRGTETYEQYF. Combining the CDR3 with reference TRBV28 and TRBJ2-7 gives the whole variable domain DVKVTQSSRYLVKRTGEKVFLECVQDMDHENMFWYRQDPGLGLRLIYFSYDVKMKEKGDIPEGYSVSREKKERFSLILESASTNQTSMYLCASRGTETYEQYFGPGTRLTVT.

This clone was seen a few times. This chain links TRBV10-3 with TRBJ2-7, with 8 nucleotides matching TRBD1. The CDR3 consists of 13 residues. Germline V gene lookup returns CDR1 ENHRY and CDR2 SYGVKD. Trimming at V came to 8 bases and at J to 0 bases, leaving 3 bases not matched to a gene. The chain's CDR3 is CAIEGQDSYEQYF. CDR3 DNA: TGTGCCATCGAGGGACAGGACTCCTACGAGCAGTACTTC.

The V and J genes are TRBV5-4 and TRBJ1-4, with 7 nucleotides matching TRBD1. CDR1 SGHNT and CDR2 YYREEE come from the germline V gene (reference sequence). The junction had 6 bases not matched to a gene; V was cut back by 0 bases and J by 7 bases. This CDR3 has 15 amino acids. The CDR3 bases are TGTGCCAGCAGCTTGGAATTAGGGACAGCTGAAAAACTGTTTTTT. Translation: CASSLELGTAEKLFF.

DNA of the CDR3: TGTGCCAGCAGCTTTGGGGCCCTTTACTCTGGAAACACCATATATTTT. The encoded protein is CASSFGALYSGNTIYF. The V call is TRBV7-9, the J call TRBJ1-3; possible D gene TRBD1, 5 bases. V shed 3 bases and J shed 0 bases, with 12 bases lying between them. Germline V lookup: CDR1 SEHNR, CDR2 FQNEAQ (reference sequence). The CDR3 spans 16 residues.

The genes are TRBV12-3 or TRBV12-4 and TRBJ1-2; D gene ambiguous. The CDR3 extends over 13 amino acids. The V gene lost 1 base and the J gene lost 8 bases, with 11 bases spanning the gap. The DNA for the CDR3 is TGTGCCAGCAGTTTAGGCACCGGTGGGGGCTACACCTTC. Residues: CASSLGTGGGYTF.

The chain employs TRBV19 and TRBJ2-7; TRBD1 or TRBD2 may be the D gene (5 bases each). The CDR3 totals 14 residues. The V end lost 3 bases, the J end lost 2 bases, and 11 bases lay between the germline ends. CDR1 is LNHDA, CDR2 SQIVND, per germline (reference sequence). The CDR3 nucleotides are TGTGCCAGTAGTATCCGGGACGGAACCTACGAGCAGTACTTC. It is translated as CASSIRDGTYEQYF. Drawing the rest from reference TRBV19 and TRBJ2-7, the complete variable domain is DGGITQSPKYLFRKEGQNVTLSCEQNLNHDAMYWYRQDPGQGLRLIYYSQIVNDFQKGDIAEGYSVSREKKESFPLTVTSAQKNPTAFYLCASSIRDGTYEQYFGPGTRLTVT.

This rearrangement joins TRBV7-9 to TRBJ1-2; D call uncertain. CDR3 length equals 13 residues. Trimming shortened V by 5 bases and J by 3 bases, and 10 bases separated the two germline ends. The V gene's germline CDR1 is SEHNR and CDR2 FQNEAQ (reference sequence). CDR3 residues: CASSANRDYGYTF. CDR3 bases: TGTGCCAGCAGCGCTAACAGAGACTATGGCTACACCTTC.

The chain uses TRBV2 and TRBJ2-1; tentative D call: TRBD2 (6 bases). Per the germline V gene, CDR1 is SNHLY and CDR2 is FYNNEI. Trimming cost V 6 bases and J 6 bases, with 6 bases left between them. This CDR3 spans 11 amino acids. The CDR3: CASRTSNEQFF. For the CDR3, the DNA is TGTGCCAGCAGGACTAGCAATGAGCAGTTCTTC.

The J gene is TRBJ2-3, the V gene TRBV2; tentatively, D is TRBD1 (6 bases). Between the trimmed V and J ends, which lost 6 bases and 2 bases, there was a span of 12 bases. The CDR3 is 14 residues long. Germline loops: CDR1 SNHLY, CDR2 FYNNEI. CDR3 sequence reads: CASRLDRHTDTQYF. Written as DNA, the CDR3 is TGTGCCAGCAGATTGGACAGACACACAGATACGCAGTATTTT.

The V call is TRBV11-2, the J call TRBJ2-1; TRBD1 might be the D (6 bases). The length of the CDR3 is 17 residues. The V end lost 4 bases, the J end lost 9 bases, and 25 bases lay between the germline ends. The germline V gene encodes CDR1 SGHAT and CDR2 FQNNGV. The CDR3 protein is CASSSASGDGTRLEQFF. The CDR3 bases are TGTGCCAGCAGCTCCGCCTCAGGGGATGGCACCCGGCTTGAGCAGTTCTTC.

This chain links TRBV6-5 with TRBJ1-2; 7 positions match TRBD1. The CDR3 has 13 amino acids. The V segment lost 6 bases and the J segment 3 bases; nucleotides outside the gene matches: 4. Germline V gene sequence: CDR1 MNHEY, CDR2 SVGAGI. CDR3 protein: CASSQTGYYGYTF. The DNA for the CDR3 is TGTGCCAGCAGCCAGACAGGGTACTATGGCTACACCTTC.

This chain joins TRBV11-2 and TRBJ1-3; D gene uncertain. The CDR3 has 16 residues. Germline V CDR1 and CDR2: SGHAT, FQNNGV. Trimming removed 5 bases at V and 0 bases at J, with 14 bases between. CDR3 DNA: TGTGCCAGCAGCACCCTATCGGGGAACTCTGGAAACACCATATATTTT. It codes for CASSTLSGNSGNTIYF.

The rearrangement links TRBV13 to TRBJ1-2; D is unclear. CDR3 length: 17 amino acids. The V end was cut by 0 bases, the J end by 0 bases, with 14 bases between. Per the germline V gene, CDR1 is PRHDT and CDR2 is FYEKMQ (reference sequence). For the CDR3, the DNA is TGTGCCAGCAGCTTAGGCCGGTGGCGCAGGACTAACTATGGCTACACCTTC. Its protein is CASSLGRWRRTNYGYTF.